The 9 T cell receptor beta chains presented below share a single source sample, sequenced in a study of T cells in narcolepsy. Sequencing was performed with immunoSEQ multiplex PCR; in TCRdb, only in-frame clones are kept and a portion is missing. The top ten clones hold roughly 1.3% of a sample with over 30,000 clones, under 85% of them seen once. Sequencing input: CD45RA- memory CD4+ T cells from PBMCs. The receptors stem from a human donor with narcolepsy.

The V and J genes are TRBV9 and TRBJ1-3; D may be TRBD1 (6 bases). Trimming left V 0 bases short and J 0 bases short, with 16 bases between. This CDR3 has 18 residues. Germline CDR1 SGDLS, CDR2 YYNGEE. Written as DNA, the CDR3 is TGTGCCAGCAGCGTAGCTGGGGGGGGCCCCAGCTCTGGAAACACCATATATTTT. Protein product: CASSVAGGGPSSGNTIYF.

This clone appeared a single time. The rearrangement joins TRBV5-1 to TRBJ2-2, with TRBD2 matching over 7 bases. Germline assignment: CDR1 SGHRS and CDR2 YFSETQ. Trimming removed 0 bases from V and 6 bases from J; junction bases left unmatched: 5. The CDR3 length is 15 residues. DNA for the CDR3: TGCGCCAGCAGCTTGGACCCTGCGGGGGCCGGGGAGCTGTTTTTT. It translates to CASSLDPAGAGELFF.

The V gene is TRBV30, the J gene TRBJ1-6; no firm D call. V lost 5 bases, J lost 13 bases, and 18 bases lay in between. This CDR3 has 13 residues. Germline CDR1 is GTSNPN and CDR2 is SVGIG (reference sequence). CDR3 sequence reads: CAWGGPAFGPLHF. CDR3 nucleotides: TGTGCCTGGGGAGGGCCCGCCTTCGGGCCCCTCCACTTT.

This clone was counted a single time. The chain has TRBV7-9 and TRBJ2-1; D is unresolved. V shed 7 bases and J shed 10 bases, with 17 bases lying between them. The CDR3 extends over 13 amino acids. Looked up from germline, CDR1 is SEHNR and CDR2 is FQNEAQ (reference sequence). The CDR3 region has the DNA TGTGCCAGCAACCCGGACGGCCCCGCCGAGCAGTTCTTC. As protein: CASNPDGPAEQFF.

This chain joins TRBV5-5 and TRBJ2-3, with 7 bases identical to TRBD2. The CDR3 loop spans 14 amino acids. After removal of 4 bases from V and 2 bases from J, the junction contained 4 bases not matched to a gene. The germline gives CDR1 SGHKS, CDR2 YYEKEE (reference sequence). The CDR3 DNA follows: TGTGCCAGCAGCATCGGGGGGTACACAGATACGCAGTATTTT. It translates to CASSIGGYTDTQYF.

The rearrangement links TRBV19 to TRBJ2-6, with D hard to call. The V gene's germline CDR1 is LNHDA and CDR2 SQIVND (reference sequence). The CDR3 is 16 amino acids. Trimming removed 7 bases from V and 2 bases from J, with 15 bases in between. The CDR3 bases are TGTGCCAGTATGGACCGTGACGATCCTGGGGCCAACGTCCTGACTTTC. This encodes CASMDRDDPGANVLTF.

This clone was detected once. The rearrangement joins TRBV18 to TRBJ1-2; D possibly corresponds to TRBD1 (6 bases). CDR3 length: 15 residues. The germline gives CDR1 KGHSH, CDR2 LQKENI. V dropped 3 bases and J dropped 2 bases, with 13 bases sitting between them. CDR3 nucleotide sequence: TGTGCCAGCTCACCCGTTACAGGGACGAACTATGGCTACACCTTC. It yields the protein CASSPVTGTNYGYTF.

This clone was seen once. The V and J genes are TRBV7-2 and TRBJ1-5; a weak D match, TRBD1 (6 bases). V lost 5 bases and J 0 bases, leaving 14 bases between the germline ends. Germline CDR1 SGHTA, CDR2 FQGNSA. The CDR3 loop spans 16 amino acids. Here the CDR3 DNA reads TGTGCCAGCAGCCCAGGACAGACTCCTAGCAATCAGCCCCAGCATTTT. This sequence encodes CASSPGQTPSNQPQHF.

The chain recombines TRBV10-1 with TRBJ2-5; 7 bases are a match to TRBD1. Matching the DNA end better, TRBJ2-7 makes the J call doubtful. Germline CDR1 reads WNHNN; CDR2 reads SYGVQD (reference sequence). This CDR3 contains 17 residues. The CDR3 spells CASSSVAGTVSGSEQYF. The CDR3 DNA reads TGCGCCAGCAGTTCTGTCGCCGGGACAGTCTCGGGGAGCGAGCAGTACTTC.